This T cell receptor (beta chain) was recorded in a study of early T cells in non-severe SARS-CoV-2 infection. Study-wide background: Sequenced bulk RNA came from whole blood that was unsorted, and chains were unpaired.

Separate cDNA molecules each had unique molecular identifiers attached to them. TCRdb called the 5' RACE reads again in MiXCR, with one record for every CDR3 protein. The sample has some 48,000 distinct CDR3 sequences; 6% to 8% are singletons. This clonotype occurred a few times. The target antigen is unknown. Findings and limits, study-wide: Matching with VDJdb favored anti-spike CD8 responses (missing private and CD4 specificities).

CDR1 KGHSH and CDR2 LQKENI come from the germline V gene. This CDR3 region has 15 residues. Unmatched junction bases numbered 6, after V lost 4 bases and J lost 1 base. Specimen: whole blood, collected at baseline. The chain joins TRBV18 to TRBJ1-2; TRBD1 aligns across 7 bases. This TCR was sampled from an adult who was a healthcare worker with PCR-confirmed SARS-CoV-2 infection or an uninfected control (not recorded which). The CDR3 region is CASSLWGQNNYGYTF. The CDR3 DNA reads as TGTGCCAGCTCACTGTGGGGACAGAATAACTATGGCTACACCTTC.